The 32 T cell receptor beta chains below were found in one sample sequenced in a study of cytomegalovirus exposure and HLA in healthy donors. In the PCR, 60 Vbeta and 13 Jbeta primers were used. TCRdb keeps only in-frame clones here, not all; method: immunoSEQ multiplex PCR. The table shows some 240,000 clones, with 78% occurring only once. The sequenced sample was PBMCs. Every receptor here comes from a male donor in good health and CMV-seronegative.

The chain combines TRBV28 with TRBJ2-7; 15 bases align to TRBD2. The V segment lost 6 bases and the J segment 3 bases; nucleotides outside the gene matches: 9. The CDR3 is made up of 17 amino acids. Looked up from germline, CDR1 is MDHEN and CDR2 is SYDVKM. Here the CDR3 DNA reads TGTGCCAGCAGCGAACCGGGACTAGCGGGAGGTAACTACGAGCAGTACTTC. Its protein is CASSEPGLAGGNYEQYF.

This clone was observed a handful of times. V and J are TRBV2 and TRBJ1-1; D not resolved. The CDR3 length is 13 residues. The V end was cut by 6 bases, the J end by 0 bases, with 8 bases between. Germline V CDR1 and CDR2: SNHLY, FYNNEI. Here the CDR3 DNA reads TGTGCCAGCAGGGACTCCATGAACACTGAAGCTTTCTTT. It codes for CASRDSMNTEAFF.

A single count supports this clone. The chain links TRBV19 to TRBJ1-1; weak D call: TRBD1 (5 bases). From germline, CDR1 is LNHDA and CDR2 SQIVND (reference sequence). The V and J ends lost 5 bases and 0 bases respectively, with 13 bases between them. The CDR3 is 15 amino acids. The CDR3 sequence is CASSSGDRLNTEAFF. CDR3 DNA sequence: TGTGCCAGTAGTTCAGGAGACAGACTGAACACTGAAGCTTTCTTT.

In its sample, this clone was seen once. The V and J genes are TRBV5-1 and TRBJ2-1; D might be TRBD2 (6 bases). Germline assignment: CDR1 SGHRS and CDR2 YFSETQ. The CDR3 has 16 residues. V was pared by 5 bases and J by 13 bases, with 28 bases between. This CDR3 is CASRRERLAYSVEQFF. In nucleotides, the CDR3 is TGCGCCAGCAGGAGGGAGCGTCTAGCGTACTCTGTGGAACAGTTCTTC.

The chain is built from TRBV7-2 and TRBJ1-5; tentative D call: TRBD1 (5 bases). V lost 5 bases, J lost 2 bases, and 13 bases lay in between. The CDR3 length is 15 residues. In germline, CDR1 is SGHTA, CDR2 FQGNSA. In DNA, the CDR3 is TGTGCCAGCAGCCCCGGGGGGGTTCGCAATCAGCCCCAGCATTTT. This gives the protein CASSPGGVRNQPQHF.

The genes are TRBV5-1 and TRBJ2-5; TRBD2 is a possible D gene (6 bases). TRBJ2-7 explains the end of the DNA better; the J call may be wrong. Germline assignment: CDR1 SGHRS and CDR2 YFSETQ. The CDR3 runs 13 residues. The CDR3 loop is CASSGGLTYEQYF. In nucleotides, the CDR3 is TGCGCCAGCAGCGGCGGACTAACCTACGAGCAGTACTTC.

This chain connects TRBV19 to TRBJ1-1; D may be TRBD1 (6 bases). This CDR3 has 13 amino acids. The germline V gene has CDR1 LNHDA and CDR2 SQIVND (reference sequence). The V end lost 3 bases, the J end lost 8 bases, and 13 bases lay between the germline ends. CDR3 residues: CASSIWDKGEAFF. Here the CDR3 DNA reads TGTGCCAGTAGTATTTGGGACAAAGGAGAAGCTTTCTTT.

J is TRBJ2-7 and V is TRBV7-6; the D gene is possibly TRBD2 (5 bases). V was cut by 5 bases and J by 3 bases, with 14 bases left in between. The length of the CDR3 is 14 residues. Germline CDR1 reads SGHVS; CDR2 reads FNYEAQ. CDR3 sequence reads: CASSEGPGNYEQYF. The DNA of the CDR3 is TGTGCCAGCAGCGAAGGACCGGGGAACTACGAGCAGTACTTC.

The chain links TRBV5-1 to TRBJ1-2, with D unclear. From germline, CDR1 is SGHRS and CDR2 YFSETQ. V was cut by 3 bases and J by 0 bases, with 9 bases left in between. The CDR3 spans 14 residues. The CDR3: CASSSAPSNYGYTF. The CDR3 DNA is TGCGCCAGCAGCTCCGCGCCCTCTAACTATGGCTACACCTTC.

This clone was counted between two and nine times. The J gene is TRBJ2-7, the V gene TRBV7-2, with 8 bases that match TRBD2. CDR1 SGHTA and CDR2 FQGNSA come from the germline V gene. This CDR3 is 15 amino acids long. Trimming at V came to 5 bases and at J to 0 bases, leaving 6 bases not matched to a gene. The CDR3 DNA reads TGTGCCAGCAGCCGGTCGAGCGGGAGCTCCTACGAGCAGTACTTC. Its translation: CASSRSSGSSYEQYF.

This clone was recorded once. The CDR3 region has the DNA TGTGCCAGCAGCCCGCTGACAGGGGCCGCGCCAGATACGCAGTATTTT. Translated, it gives CASSPLTGAAPDTQYF. The genes are TRBV9 and TRBJ2-3; 8 nucleotides align to TRBD1. The trim removed 4 bases at V and 4 bases at J, leaving 11 bases unmatched. The V gene's germline CDR1 is SGDLS and CDR2 YYNGEE. This CDR3 has 16 amino acids.

This rearrangement joins TRBV5-1 to TRBJ2-7; weak D call: TRBD1 (5 bases). The CDR3 length is 15 residues. Germline assignment: CDR1 SGHRS and CDR2 YFSETQ. The V end lost 0 bases, the J end lost 4 bases, and 14 bases lay between the germline ends. CDR3 DNA: TGCGCCAGCAGCTTGGTTGCAGGGCCACCGTACGAGCAGTACTTC. Protein: CASSLVAGPPYEQYF.

The chain employs TRBV30 and TRBJ1-5; no clear D. Germline V gives CDR1 GTSNPN, CDR2 SVGIG (reference sequence). Deletions cut 0 bases from V and 4 bases from J, with 10 bases between. The CDR3 is made up of 14 amino acids. CDR3 region: CAWSVSVTNQPQHF. In DNA form, the CDR3 reads TGTGCCTGGAGTGTCTCCGTTACTAATCAGCCCCAGCATTTT.

V gene TRBV19 combines with J gene TRBJ1-4; D uncertain. Trimming stripped 3 bases from V and 0 bases from J, with 8 bases between. The germline gives CDR1 LNHDA, CDR2 SQIVND (reference sequence). The CDR3 length is 15 residues. The CDR3 here is CASSIGGTTNEKLFF. The CDR3 region has the DNA TGTGCCAGTAGTATCGGCGGAACAACTAATGAAAAACTGTTTTTT. Together with reference TRBV19 and TRBJ1-4, the CDR3 gives the full variable domain: DGGITQSPKYLFRKEGQNVTLSCEQNLNHDAMYWYRQDPGQGLRLIYYSQIVNDFQKGDIAEGYSVSREKKESFPLTVTSAQKNPTAFYLCASSIGGTTNEKLFFGSGTQLSVL.

The rearrangement links TRBV5-1 to TRBJ2-1; 8 bases agree with TRBD2. Looked up from germline, CDR1 is SGHRS and CDR2 is YFSETQ. The trim removed 0 bases at V and 5 bases at J, leaving 4 bases unmatched. The CDR3 extends over 15 amino acids. The DNA for the CDR3 is TGCGCCAGCAGCTTGGAACTAGCGGATGACAATGAGCAGTTCTTC. Amino acid sequence: CASSLELADDNEQFF.

The V call is TRBV27, the J call TRBJ2-3, with 8 positions matching TRBD1. This CDR3 contains 12 residues. Germline assignment: CDR1 MNHEY and CDR2 SMNVEV (reference sequence). V was clipped by 4 bases and J by 6 bases; unmatched bases: 0. This CDR3 is CASSWTGDTQYF. In DNA form, the CDR3 reads TGTGCCAGCAGTTGGACAGGGGATACGCAGTATTTT.

The genes are TRBV6-5 and TRBJ2-1; 10 nucleotides align to TRBD1. The CDR3 length is 15 residues. CDR1 is MNHEY and CDR2 is SVGAGI in the germline V gene. The ends lost 6 bases at V and 4 bases at J; junction bases unmatched: 6. This chain's CDR3 is CASRKTGGPYNEQFF. The CDR3 DNA is TGTGCCAGCAGAAAGACAGGGGGCCCGTACAATGAGCAGTTCTTC.

This clone was detected a few times. The chain uses TRBV6-1 and TRBJ1-6, with D perhaps TRBD1 (5 bases). Germline CDR1 and CDR2: MNHNS and SASEGT. Trimming pared 9 bases from V and 14 bases from J, leaving 20 bases between. The CDR3 loop spans 13 amino acids. CDR3 DNA: TGTGCCAGTGGCGACAGCACAGGCCTCGCCCTCCACTTT. As protein: CASGDSTGLALHF.

The gene calls are TRBV30 and TRBJ2-5, with 9 bases fitting TRBD2. CDR1 and CDR2 from the germline V gene are GTSNPN and SVGIG (reference sequence). The length of the CDR3 is 11 residues. V shed 5 bases and J 6 bases; nucleotides not matched to a gene: 1. CDR3 sequence reads: CAWGTSQTQYF. CDR3 bases: TGTGCCTGGGGGACTAGCCAGACCCAGTACTTC.

This chain links TRBV6-4 with TRBJ2-3; 8 nucleotides agree with TRBD2. This CDR3 has 15 residues. Per the germline V gene, CDR1 is MRHNA and CDR2 is SNTAGT. Trimming at V came to 4 bases and at J to 3 bases, leaving 6 bases not matched to a gene. The CDR3 protein is CASSVSGSWTDTQYF. CDR3 bases: TGTGCCAGCAGTGTAAGCGGGAGTTGGACAGATACGCAGTATTTT.

A single count supports this clone. The rearrangement uses TRBV5-1 and TRBJ1-4; a weak D match, TRBD1 (5 bases). Germline loops: CDR1 SGHRS, CDR2 YFSETQ. CDR3 length: 16 amino acids. Between the trimmed V and J ends, which lost 4 bases and 4 bases, there was a span of 17 bases. The CDR3 loop is CASSPGVTENNEKLFF. Written as DNA, the CDR3 is TGCGCCAGCAGCCCGGGGGTGACGGAGAATAATGAAAAACTGTTTTTT.

The genes are TRBV29-1 and TRBJ2-5; 13 nucleotides match TRBD2. The J call is doubtful: the DNA matches TRBJ2-7 better. The CDR3 length is 16 residues. Germline assignment: CDR1 SQVTM and CDR2 ANQGSEA. Written as DNA, the CDR3 is TGCAGCGTGGCGGGGACTAGCGGGATGTTAATGGACGAGCAGTACTTC. Translating it yields CSVAGTSGMLMDEQYF.

This clone was found a few times. The chain couples TRBV30 to TRBJ2-5, with D possibly being TRBD2 (6 bases). Deletions cut 3 bases from V and 4 bases from J, with 18 bases between. Germline CDR1 and CDR2: GTSNPN and SVGIG (reference sequence). The CDR3 has 15 residues. Here the CDR3 reads CAWRYVGGERETQYF. The CDR3 DNA reads TGTGCCTGGAGGTACGTGGGAGGAGAGAGAGAGACCCAGTACTTC.

This clone was seen a single time. The chain has TRBV14 and TRBJ1-2; D unclear. Per the germline V gene, CDR1 is SGHDN and CDR2 is FVKESK. The CDR3 length is 14 residues. Trimming took off 1 base at V and 4 bases at J, with 10 bases between the two ends. This CDR3 is CASSQGVRVYGYTF. As DNA, the CDR3 is TGTGCCAGCAGCCAAGGGGTTCGGGTCTATGGCTACACCTTC. Based on the CDR3 plus reference TRBV14 and TRBJ1-2, the full variable domain is EAGVTQFPSHSVIEKGQTVTLRCDPISGHDNLYWYRRVMGKEIKFLLHFVKESKQDESGMPNNRFLAERTGGTYSTLKVQPAELEDSGVYFCASSQGVRVYGYTFGSGTRLTVV.

This clone was detected a few times. The genes are TRBV6-6 and TRBJ1-1; possible D gene TRBD1, 5 bases. V was trimmed by 7 bases and J by 2 bases, leaving 14 bases between them. The CDR3 spans 14 residues. Germline V gene lookup returns CDR1 MNHNY and CDR2 SVGAGI (reference sequence). The CDR3 loop reads CASTLVGANTEAFF. CDR3 nucleotide sequence: TGTGCCAGCACCCTCGTAGGGGCCAACACTGAAGCTTTCTTT.

This clone has only a few counts. The V call is TRBV6-1, the J call TRBJ2-7; D perhaps matches TRBD2 (5 bases). CDR3 length equals 14 residues. Trimming shortened V by 7 bases and J by 0 bases, and 13 bases separated the two germline ends. CDR1 and CDR2 from the germline V gene are MNHNS and SASEGT. CDR3 nucleotides: TGTGCCAGCAAGGAGGCGGCCAACTCCTACGAGCAGTACTTC. It specifies CASKEAANSYEQYF.

V usage is TRBV6-5 and J usage is TRBJ1-2; 7 bases are a match to TRBD1. The CDR3 length is 14 residues. After removal of 7 bases from V and 4 bases from J, the junction contained 9 bases not matched to a gene. The germline V gene has CDR1 MNHEY and CDR2 SVGAGI. This CDR3 is CASTPTGTSYGYTF. The CDR3 region has the DNA TGTGCCAGCACGCCGACAGGGACTTCCTATGGCTACACCTTC.

The chain combines TRBV7-3 with TRBJ2-3; 9 positions agree with TRBD2. The CDR3 covers 18 residues. In germline, CDR1 is SGHTA, CDR2 FQGTGA. V dropped 5 bases and J dropped 2; count of bases not matched to a gene: 14. CDR3 DNA sequence: TGTGCCAGCAGCCCAAGGGTGGCGCTAGCGGGATCCACAGATACGCAGTATTTT. It specifies CASSPRVALAGSTDTQYF.

The chain's CDR3 is CASSLDYPATNEKLFF. In DNA, the CDR3 is TGTGCCAGCAGCTTAGATTACCCGGCAACTAATGAAAAACTGTTTTTT. The chain couples TRBV11-2 to TRBJ1-4; D remains ambiguous. CDR3 size: 16 residues. V was clipped by 0 bases and J by 0 bases, with 8 bases between them. Germline V gene data show CDR1 as SGHAT and CDR2 as FQNNGV.

This clone was seen only once. The rearrangement uses TRBV27 and TRBJ2-1; 10 bases are a match to TRBD2. Germline CDR1 reads MNHEY; CDR2 reads SMNVEV (reference sequence). CDR3 size: 14 residues. V dropped 6 bases and J dropped 4; count of bases not matched to a gene: 3. In DNA form, the CDR3 reads TGTGCCAGCAGGACTAGCGGGCTTTACAATGAGCAGTTCTTC. This translates into CASRTSGLYNEQFF.

The J gene is TRBJ2-3, the V gene TRBV5-6; a possible D gene is TRBD2 (6 bases). The CDR3 runs 16 residues. The ends were cut back, 4 bases at V and 1 base at J, with 16 bases in the middle. Germline V gene data show CDR1 as SGHDT and CDR2 as YYEEEE. DNA for the CDR3: TGTGCCAGCAGCAGGGGTGGAGGGAGCGGCACAGATACGCAGTATTTT. Its translation: CASSRGGGSGTDTQYF.

The chain combines TRBV10-2 with TRBJ1-2; possibly TRBD1 for D (6 bases). Trimming cost V 3 bases and J 1 base, with 12 bases left between them. The germline V gene has CDR1 WSHSY and CDR2 SAAADI. This CDR3 has 15 residues. Here the CDR3 DNA reads TGCGCCAGCAGTGACCCAGGGGCGAGTAACTATGGCTACACCTTC. It specifies CASSDPGASNYGYTF.